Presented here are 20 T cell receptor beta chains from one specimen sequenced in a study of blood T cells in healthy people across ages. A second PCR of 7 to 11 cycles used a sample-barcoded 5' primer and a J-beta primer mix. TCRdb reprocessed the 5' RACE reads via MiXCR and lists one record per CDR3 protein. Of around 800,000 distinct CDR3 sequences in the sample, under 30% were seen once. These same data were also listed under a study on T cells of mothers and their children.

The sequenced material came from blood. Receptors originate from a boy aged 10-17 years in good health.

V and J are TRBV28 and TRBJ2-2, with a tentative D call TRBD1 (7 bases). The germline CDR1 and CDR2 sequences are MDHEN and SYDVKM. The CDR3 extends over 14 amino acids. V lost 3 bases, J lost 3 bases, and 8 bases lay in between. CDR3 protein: CASSFRGDTGELFF. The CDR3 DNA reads TGTGCCAGCAGTTTCAGGGGGGACACCGGGGAGCTGTTTTTT.

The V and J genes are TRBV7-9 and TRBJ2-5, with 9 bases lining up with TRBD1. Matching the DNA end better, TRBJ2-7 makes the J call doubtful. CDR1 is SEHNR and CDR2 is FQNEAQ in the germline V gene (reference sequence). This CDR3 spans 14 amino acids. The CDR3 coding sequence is TGTGCCAGCAGCTCTCGGACAGGGGTCTACGAGCAGTACTTC. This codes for CASSSRTGVYEQYF.

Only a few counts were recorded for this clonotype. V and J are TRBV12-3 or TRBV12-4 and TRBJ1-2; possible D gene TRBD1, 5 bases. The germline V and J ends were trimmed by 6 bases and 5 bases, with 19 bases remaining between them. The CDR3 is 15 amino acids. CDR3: CASSSSGTRGYGYTF. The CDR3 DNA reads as TGTGCCAGCAGCTCTTCAGGGACTCGAGGGTATGGCTACACCTTC.

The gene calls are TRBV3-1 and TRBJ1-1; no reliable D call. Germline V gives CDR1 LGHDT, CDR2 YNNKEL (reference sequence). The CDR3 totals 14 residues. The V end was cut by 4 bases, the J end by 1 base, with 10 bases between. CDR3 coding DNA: TGTGCCAGCAGCCGGGCCGCGCGGAACACTGAAGCTTTCTTT. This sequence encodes CASSRAARNTEAFF.

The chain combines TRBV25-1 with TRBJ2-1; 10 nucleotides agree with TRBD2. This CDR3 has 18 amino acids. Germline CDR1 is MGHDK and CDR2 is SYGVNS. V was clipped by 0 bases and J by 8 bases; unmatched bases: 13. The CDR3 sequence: CASSEYGSGGSGLYEQFF. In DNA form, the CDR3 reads TGTGCCAGCAGTGAATATGGTAGCGGGGGGTCTGGCCTCTATGAGCAGTTCTTC.

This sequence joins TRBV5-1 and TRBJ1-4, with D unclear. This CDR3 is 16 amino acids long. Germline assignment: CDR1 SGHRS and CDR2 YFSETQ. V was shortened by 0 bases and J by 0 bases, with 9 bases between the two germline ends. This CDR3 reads CASSLGAEATNEKLFF. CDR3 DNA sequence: TGCGCCAGCAGCTTGGGGGCAGAAGCAACTAATGAAAAACTGTTTTTT.

In DNA, the CDR3 is TGTGCCAGCAGCTTAGAGCCAGGGACCGGAATGAACACTGAAGCTTTCTTT. This encodes CASSLEPGTGMNTEAFF. This chain connects TRBV11-2 to TRBJ1-1, with TRBD1 as a possible D gene (5 bases). Germline V CDR1 and CDR2: SGHAT, FQNNGV. The germline V and J ends were trimmed by 0 bases and 0 bases, with 14 bases remaining between them. The CDR3 is 17 amino acids.

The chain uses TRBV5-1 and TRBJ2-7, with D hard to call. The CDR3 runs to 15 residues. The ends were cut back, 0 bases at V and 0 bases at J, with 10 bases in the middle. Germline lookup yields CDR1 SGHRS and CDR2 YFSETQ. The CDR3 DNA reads TGCGCCAGCAGCTTGGGGCAGGACCCCTCCTACGAGCAGTACTTC. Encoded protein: CASSLGQDPSYEQYF. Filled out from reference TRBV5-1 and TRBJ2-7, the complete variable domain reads KAGVTQTPRYLIKTRGQQVTLSCSPISGHRSVSWYQQTPGQGLQFLFEYFSETQRNKGNFPGRFSGRQFSNSRSEMNVSTLELGDSALYLCASSLGQDPSYEQYFGPGTRLTVT.

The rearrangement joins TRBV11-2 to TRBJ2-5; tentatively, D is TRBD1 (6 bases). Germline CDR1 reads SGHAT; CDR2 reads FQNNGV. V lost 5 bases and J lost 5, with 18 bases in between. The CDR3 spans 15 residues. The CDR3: CASSPGDTPRETQYF. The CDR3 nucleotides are TGTGCCAGCAGCCCAGGGGACACCCCACGGGAGACCCAGTACTTC.

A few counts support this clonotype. CDR3 DNA sequence: TGTGCCAGCAGCTCTGACAGAGGAATTCAAGAGACCCAGTACTTC. Its translation is CASSSDRGIQETQYF. The rearrangement links TRBV11-2 to TRBJ2-5; D may be TRBD1 (5 bases). The CDR3 extends over 15 amino acids. CDR1 SGHAT and CDR2 FQNNGV come from the germline V gene. Deletions cut 4 bases from V and 2 bases from J, with 14 bases between.

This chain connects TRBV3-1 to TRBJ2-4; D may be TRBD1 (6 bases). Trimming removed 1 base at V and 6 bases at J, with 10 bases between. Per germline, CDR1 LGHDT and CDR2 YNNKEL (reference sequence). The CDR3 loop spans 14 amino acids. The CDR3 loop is CASSQAPTGNIQYF. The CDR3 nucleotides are TGTGCCAGCAGCCAAGCCCCGACAGGAAACATTCAGTACTTC.

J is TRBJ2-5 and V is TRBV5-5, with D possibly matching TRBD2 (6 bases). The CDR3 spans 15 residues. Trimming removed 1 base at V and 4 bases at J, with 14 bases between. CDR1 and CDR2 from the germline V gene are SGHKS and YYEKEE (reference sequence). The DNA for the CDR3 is TGTGCCAGCAGCTTGCCACAAGCCGGGGGAGAGACCCAGTACTTC. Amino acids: CASSLPQAGGETQYF.

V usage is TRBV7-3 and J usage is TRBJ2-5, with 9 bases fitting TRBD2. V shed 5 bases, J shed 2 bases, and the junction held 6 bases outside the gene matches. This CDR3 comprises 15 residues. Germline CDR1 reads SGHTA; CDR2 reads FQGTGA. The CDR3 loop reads CASSPNSGGQETQYF. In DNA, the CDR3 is TGTGCCAGCAGCCCGAATAGCGGGGGTCAAGAGACCCAGTACTTC.

The CDR3 DNA follows: TGCGCCAGCAGCCAAGGCGGGGCGGAGGGCTACACCTTC. It is translated as CASSQGGAEGYTF. This chain joins TRBV4-1 and TRBJ1-2; weak D call: TRBD1 (5 bases). Trimming removed 1 base from V and 8 bases from J, with 11 bases in between. Germline CDR1 and CDR2: MGHRA and YSYEKL. The CDR3 length is 13 residues.

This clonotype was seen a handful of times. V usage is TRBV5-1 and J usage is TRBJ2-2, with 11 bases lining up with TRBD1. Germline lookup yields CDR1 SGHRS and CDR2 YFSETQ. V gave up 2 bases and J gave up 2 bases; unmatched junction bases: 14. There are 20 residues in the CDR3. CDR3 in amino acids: CASSLGQGAQDPVNTGELFF. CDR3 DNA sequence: TGCGCCAGCAGCTTAGGACAGGGGGCACAGGACCCTGTCAACACCGGGGAGCTGTTTTTT.

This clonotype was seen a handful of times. CDR3 DNA sequence: TGTGCCAGCAGCTCGAGAGGACAGGGGGCTAGTGAAAAACTGTTTTTT. This sequence encodes CASSSRGQGASEKLFF. This chain connects TRBV7-8 to TRBJ1-4, with TRBD1 identical over 11 bases. Looked up from germline, CDR1 is SGHVS and CDR2 is FQNEAQ. CDR3 size: 16 residues. Losses at the gene ends were 4 bases for V and 7 bases for J; bases not matched to a gene: 8.

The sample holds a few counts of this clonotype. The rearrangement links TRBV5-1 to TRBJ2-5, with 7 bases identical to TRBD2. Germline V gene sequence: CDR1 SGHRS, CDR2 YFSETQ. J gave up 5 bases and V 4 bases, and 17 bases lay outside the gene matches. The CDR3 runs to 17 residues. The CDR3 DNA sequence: TGCGCCAGCAGCAGGGTGTGGGGGAGGACTAGTCCGGAGACCCAGTACTTC. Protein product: CASSRVWGRTSPETQYF.

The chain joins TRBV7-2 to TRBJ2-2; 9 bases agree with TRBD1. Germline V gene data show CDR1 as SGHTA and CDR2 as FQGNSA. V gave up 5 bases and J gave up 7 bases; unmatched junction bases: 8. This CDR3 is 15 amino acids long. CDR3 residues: CASSQGTGTYGELFF. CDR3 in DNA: TGTGCCAGCAGCCAGGGGACAGGGACGTACGGGGAGCTGTTTTTT.

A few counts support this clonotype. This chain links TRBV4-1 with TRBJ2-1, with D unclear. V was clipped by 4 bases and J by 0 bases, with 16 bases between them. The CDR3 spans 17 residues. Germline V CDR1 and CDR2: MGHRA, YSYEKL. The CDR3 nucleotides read TGCGCCAGCAGCCGCCTAGGCTCCTCAAGCTCCTACAATGAGCAGTTCTTC. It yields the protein CASSRLGSSSSYNEQFF.

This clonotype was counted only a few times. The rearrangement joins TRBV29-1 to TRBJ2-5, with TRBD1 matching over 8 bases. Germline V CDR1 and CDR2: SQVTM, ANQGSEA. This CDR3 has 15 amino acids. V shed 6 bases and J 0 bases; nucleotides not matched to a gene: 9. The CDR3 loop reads CSVPRDRNDQETQYF. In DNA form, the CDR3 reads TGCAGCGTCCCTAGGGACAGGAACGACCAAGAGACCCAGTACTTC.